The TCR beta chain under discussion was sequenced for a study of T cells after yellow fever vaccination. Points from the study as a whole: Abundant clonotypes (contaminants from the bulk population) could be present in FACS-sorted repertoires.

MiXCR, applied by TCRdb to the 5' RACE reads, yields one record per CDR3 protein. The top ten clones hold 15% to 20% of a sample with 300,000 to 350,000 distinct CDR3 sequences, around 4.5% of them seen once. About this clonotype itself: Its specificity is unknown.

The CDR3 runs to 16 residues. Germline CDR1 reads SQVTM; CDR2 reads ANQGSEA. Trimming removed 3 bases at V and 4 bases at J, with 19 bases between. This sequence was found in a man between 18 and 29 years old who received the YFV17D yellow fever vaccine. The sample was PBMCs, taken 15 days after the yellow fever booster vaccination. The chain joins TRBV29-1 to TRBJ2-1; perhaps TRBD2 as D (6 bases). In DNA form, the CDR3 reads TGCAGCGTTGAGTCCGGGGCCGGAGGGGAGTACAATGAGCAGTTCTTC. Its protein product is CSVESGAGGEYNEQFF.